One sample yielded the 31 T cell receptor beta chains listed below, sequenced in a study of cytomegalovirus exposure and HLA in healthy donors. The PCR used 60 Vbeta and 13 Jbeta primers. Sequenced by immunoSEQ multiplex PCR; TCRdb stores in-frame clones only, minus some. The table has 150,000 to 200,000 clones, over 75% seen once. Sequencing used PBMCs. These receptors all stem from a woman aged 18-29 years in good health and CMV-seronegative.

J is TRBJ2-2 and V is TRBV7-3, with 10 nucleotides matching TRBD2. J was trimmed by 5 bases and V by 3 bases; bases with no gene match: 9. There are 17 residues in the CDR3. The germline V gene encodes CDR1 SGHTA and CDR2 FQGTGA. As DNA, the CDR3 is TGTGCCAGCAGCTTGGAGCTAGCGGGAGTACGAACCGGGGAGCTGTTTTTT. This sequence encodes CASSLELAGVRTGELFF.

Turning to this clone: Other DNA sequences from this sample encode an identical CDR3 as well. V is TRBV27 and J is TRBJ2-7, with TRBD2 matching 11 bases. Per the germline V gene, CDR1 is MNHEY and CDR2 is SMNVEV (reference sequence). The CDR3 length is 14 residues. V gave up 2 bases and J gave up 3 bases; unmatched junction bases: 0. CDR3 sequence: CASSLGTSGYEQYF. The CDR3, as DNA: TGTGCCAGCAGTTTAGGGACTAGCGGCTACGAGCAGTACTTC.

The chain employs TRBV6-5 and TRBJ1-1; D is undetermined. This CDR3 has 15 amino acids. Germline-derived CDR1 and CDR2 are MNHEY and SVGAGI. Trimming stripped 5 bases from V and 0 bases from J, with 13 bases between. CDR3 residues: CASSPSSGMNTEAFF. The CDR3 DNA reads TGTGCCAGCAGTCCGAGCTCAGGTATGAACACTGAAGCTTTCTTT.

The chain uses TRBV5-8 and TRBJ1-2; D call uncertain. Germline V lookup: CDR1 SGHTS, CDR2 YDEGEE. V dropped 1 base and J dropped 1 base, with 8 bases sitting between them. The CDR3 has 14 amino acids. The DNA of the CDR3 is TGTGCCAGCAGCTTGCCCGCACATAACTATGGCTACACCTTC. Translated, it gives CASSLPAHNYGYTF.

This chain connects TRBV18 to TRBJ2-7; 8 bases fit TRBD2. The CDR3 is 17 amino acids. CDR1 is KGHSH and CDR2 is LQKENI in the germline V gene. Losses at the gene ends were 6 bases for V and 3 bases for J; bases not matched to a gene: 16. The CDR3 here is CASSADPPRAGGYEQYF. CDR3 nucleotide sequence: TGTGCCAGCTCGGCCGATCCCCCGAGGGCGGGAGGCTACGAGCAGTACTTC.

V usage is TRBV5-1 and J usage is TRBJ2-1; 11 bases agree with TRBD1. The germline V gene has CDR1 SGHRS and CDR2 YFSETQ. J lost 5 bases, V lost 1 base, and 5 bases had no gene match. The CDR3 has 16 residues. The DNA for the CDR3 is TGCGCCAGCAGCTTGTCCGGGACAGGGGGGAACAATGAGCAGTTCTTC. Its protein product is CASSLSGTGGNNEQFF.

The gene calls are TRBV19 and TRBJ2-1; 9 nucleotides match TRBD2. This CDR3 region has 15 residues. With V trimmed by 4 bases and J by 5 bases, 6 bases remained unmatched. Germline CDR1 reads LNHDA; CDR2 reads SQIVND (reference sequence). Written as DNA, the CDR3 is TGTGCCAGTAGTAGGTCTAGCGGGAAGCACAATGAGCAGTTCTTC. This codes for CASSRSSGKHNEQFF.

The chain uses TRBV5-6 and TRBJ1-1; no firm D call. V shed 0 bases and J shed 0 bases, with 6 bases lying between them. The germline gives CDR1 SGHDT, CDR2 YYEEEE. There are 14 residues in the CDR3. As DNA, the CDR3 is TGTGCCAGCAGCTTGGGACACCTGAACACTGAAGCTTTCTTT. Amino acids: CASSLGHLNTEAFF.

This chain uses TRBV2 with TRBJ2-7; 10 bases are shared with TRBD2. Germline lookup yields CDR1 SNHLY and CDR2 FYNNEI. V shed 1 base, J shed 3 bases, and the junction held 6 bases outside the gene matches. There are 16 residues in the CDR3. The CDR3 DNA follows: TGTGCCAGCAGTGAAGGACCGGGACTAGCGAACTACGAGCAGTACTTC. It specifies CASSEGPGLANYEQYF. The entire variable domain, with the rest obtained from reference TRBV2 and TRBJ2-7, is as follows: EPEVTQTPSHQVTQMGQEVILRCVPISNHLYFYWYRQILGQKVEFLVSFYNNEISEKSEIFDDQFSVERPDGSNFTLKIRSTKLEDSAMYFCASSEGPGLANYEQYFGPGTRLTVT.

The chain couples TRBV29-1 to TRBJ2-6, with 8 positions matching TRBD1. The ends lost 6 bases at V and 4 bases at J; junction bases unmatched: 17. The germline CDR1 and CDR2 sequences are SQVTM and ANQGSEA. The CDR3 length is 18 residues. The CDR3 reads CSVPHARGQGSGANVLTF. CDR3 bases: TGCAGCGTACCCCACGCCCGCGGACAGGGATCCGGGGCCAACGTCCTGACTTTC. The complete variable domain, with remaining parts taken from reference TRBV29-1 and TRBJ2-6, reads SAVISQKPSRDICQRGTSLTIQCQVDSQVTMMFWYRQQPGQSLTLIATANQGSEATYESGFVIDKFPISRPNLTFSTLTVSNMSPEDSSIYLCSVPHARGQGSGANVLTFGAGSRLTVL.

CDR3 nucleotide sequence: TGTGCCAGCAGCTTTGGGACAGGGATAGGAGAGACCCAGTACTTC. Residues: CASSFGTGIGETQYF. V is TRBV9 and J is TRBJ2-5; 9 nucleotides match TRBD1. Trimming at V came to 4 bases and at J to 4 bases, leaving 8 bases not matched to a gene. In germline, CDR1 is SGDLS, CDR2 YYNGEE. The CDR3 loop spans 15 amino acids.

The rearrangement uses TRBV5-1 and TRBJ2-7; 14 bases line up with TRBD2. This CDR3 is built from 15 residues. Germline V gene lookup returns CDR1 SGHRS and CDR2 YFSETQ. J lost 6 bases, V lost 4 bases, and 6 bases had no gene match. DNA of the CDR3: TGCGCCAGCAGCCGCGGGACTAGCGGGAGTAGCGAGCAGTACTTC. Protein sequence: CASSRGTSGSSEQYF. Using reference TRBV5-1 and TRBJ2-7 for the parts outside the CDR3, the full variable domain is KAGVTQTPRYLIKTRGQQVTLSCSPISGHRSVSWYQQTPGQGLQFLFEYFSETQRNKGNFPGRFSGRQFSNSRSEMNVSTLELGDSALYLCASSRGTSGSSEQYFGPGTRLTVT.

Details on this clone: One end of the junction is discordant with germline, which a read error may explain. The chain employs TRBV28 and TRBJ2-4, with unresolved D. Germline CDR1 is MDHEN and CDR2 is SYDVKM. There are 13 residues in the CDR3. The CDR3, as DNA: TGTGCCAGCAGAAGGAACAGCATTTTTTCATTTTGGTTT. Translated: CASRRNSIFSFWF.

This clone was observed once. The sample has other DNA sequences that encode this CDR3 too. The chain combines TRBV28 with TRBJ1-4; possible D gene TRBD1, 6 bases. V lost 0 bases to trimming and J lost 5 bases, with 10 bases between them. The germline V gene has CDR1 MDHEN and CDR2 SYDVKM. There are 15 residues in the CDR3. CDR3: CASSLWQGSNEKLFF. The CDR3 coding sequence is TGTGCCAGCAGTTTATGGCAGGGGTCCAATGAAAAACTGTTTTTT.

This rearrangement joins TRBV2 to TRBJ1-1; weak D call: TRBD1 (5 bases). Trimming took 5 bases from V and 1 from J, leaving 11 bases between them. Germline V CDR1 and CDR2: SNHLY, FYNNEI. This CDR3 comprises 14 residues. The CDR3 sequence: CASSFQGGNTEAFF. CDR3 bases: TGTGCCAGCAGTTTTCAGGGAGGGAACACTGAAGCTTTCTTT.

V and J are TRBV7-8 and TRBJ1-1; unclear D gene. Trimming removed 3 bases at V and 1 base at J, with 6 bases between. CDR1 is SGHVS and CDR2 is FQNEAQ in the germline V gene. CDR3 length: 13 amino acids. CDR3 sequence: CASSFRENTEAFF. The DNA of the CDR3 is TGTGCCAGCAGCTTCCGGGAGAACACTGAAGCTTTCTTT.

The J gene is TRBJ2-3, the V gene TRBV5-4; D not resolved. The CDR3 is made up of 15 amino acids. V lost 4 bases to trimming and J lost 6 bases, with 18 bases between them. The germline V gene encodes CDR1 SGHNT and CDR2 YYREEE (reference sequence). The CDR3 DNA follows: TGTGCCAGCAGCCCCCCTCCGCCCTACCCCGATACGCAGTATTTT. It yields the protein CASSPPPPYPDTQYF.

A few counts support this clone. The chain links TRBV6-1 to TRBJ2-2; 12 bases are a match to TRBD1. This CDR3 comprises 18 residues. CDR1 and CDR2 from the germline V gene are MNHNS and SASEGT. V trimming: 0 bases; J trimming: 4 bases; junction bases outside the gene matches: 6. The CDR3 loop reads CASSEAMGQGAPTGELFF. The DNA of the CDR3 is TGTGCCAGCAGTGAAGCAATGGGACAGGGGGCGCCCACCGGGGAGCTGTTTTTT.

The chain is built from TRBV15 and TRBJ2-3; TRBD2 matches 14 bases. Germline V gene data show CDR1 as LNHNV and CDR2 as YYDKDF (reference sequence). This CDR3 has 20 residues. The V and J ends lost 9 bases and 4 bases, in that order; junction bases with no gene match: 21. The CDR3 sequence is CATGKTSGRAGGMVADTQYF. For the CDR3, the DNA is TGTGCCACTGGGAAGACTAGCGGGAGGGCGGGGGGGATGGTTGCAGATACGCAGTATTTT.

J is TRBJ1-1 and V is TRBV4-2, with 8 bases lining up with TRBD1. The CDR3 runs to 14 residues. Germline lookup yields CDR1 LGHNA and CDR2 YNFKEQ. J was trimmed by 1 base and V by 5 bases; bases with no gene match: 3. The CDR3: CASSFGTGNTEAFF. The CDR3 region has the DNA TGTGCCAGCAGCTTCGGGACAGGGAACACTGAAGCTTTCTTT.

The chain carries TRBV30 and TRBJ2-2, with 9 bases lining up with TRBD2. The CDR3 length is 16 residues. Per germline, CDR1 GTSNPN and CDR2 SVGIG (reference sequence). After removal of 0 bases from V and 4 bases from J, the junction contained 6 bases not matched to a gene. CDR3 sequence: CAWSVRAGGPTGELFF. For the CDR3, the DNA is TGTGCCTGGAGTGTTCGGGCGGGAGGGCCCACCGGGGAGCTGTTTTTT.

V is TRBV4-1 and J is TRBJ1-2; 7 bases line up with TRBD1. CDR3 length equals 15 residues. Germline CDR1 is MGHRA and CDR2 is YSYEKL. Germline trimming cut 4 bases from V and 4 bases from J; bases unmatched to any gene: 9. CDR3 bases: TGCGCCAGCAGCCTAACAGGGGAAATAAGCTATGGCTACACCTTC. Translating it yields CASSLTGEISYGYTF.

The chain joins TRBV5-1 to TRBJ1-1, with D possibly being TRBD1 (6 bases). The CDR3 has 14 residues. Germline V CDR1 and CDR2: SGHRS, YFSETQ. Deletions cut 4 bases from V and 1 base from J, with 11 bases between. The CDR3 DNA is TGCGCCAGCAGCCCCACGACAGGGAACACTGAAGCTTTCTTT. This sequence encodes CASSPTTGNTEAFF.

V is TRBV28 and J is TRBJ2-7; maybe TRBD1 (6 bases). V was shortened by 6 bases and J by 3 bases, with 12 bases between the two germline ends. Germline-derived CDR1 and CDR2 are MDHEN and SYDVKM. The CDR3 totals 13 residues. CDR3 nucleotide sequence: TGTGCCAGCAGGACAGGAGCCTACTACGAGCAGTACTTC. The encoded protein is CASRTGAYYEQYF.

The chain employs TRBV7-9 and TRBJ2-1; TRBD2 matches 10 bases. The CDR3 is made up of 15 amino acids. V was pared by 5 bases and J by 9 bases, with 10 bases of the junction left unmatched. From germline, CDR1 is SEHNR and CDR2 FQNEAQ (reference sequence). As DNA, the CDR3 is TGTGCCAGCAGCGTCCGAGCGGGAGGGCCGGGTGAGCAGTTCTTC. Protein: CASSVRAGGPGEQFF.

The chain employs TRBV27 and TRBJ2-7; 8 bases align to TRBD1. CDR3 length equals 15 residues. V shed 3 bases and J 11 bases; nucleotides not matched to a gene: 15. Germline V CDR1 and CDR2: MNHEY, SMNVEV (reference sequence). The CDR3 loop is CASSLGARGRLGEYF. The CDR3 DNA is TGTGCCAGCAGTTTGGGCGCCAGGGGGCGCCTGGGGGAGTACTTC.

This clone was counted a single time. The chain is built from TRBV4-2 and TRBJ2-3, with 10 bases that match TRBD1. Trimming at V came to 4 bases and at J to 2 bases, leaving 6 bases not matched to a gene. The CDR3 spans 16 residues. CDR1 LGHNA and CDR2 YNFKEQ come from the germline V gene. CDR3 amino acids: CASSPGTGASTDTQYF. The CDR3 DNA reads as TGTGCCAGCAGCCCCGGGACAGGGGCTTCCACAGATACGCAGTATTTT.

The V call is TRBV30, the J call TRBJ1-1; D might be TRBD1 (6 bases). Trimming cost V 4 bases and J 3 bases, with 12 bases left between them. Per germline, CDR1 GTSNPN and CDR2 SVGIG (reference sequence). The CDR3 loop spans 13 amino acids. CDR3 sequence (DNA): TGTGCCTGGACTCAGGGGATTGACACTGAAGCTTTCTTT. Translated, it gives CAWTQGIDTEAFF.

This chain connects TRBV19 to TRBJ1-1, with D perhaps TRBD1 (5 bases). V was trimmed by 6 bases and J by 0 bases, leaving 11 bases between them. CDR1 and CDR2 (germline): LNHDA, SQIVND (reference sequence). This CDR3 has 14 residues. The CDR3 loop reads CASRLTEMNTEAFF. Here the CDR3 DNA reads TGTGCCAGTAGACTGACAGAGATGAACACTGAAGCTTTCTTT.

The CDR3 DNA sequence: TGTGCCAGTAGTAATCTCCGAAAACGACAGGGGGTAAGCAACTATGGCTACACCTTC. Its translation is CASSNLRKRQGVSNYGYTF. The J gene is TRBJ1-2, the V gene TRBV19; 9 nucleotides agree with TRBD1. The CDR3 totals 19 residues. V gave up 4 bases and J gave up 2 bases; unmatched junction bases: 17. Germline assignment: CDR1 LNHDA and CDR2 SQIVND (reference sequence).

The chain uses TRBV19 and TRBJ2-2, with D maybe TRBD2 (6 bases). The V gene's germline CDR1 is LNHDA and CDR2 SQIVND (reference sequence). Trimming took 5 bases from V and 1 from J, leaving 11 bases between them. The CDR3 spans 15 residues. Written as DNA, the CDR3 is TGTGCCAGTAGTTGGGGGGTCTTGAACACCGGGGAGCTGTTTTTT. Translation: CASSWGVLNTGELFF. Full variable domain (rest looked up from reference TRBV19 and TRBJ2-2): DGGITQSPKYLFRKEGQNVTLSCEQNLNHDAMYWYRQDPGQGLRLIYYSQIVNDFQKGDIAEGYSVSREKKESFPLTVTSAQKNPTAFYLCASSWGVLNTGELFFGEGSRLTVL.